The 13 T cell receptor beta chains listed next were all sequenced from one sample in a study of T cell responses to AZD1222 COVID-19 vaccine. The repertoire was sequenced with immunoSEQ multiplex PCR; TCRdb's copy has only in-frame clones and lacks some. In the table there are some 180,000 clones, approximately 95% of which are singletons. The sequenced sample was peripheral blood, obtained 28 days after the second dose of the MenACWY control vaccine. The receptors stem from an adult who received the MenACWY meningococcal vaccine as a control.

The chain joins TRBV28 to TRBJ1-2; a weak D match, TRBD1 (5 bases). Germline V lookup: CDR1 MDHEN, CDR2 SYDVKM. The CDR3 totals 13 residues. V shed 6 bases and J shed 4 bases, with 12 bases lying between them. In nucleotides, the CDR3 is TGTGCCAGCAGCCTAGGGACGGGCTATGGCTACACCTTC. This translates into CASSLGTGYGYTF.

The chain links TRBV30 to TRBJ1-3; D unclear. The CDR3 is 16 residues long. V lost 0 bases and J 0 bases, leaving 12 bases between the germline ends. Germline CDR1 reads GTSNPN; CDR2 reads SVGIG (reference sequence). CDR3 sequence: CAWSVTRRGSGNTIYF. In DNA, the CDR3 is TGTGCCTGGAGTGTCACCAGGAGAGGCTCTGGAAACACCATATATTTT.

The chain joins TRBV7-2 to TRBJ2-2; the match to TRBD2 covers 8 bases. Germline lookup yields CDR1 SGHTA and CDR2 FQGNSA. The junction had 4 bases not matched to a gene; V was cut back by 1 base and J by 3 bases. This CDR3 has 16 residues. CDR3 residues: CASSLGGLGYTGELFF. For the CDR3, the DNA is TGTGCCAGCAGCTTAGGGGGACTAGGGTACACCGGGGAGCTGTTTTTT.

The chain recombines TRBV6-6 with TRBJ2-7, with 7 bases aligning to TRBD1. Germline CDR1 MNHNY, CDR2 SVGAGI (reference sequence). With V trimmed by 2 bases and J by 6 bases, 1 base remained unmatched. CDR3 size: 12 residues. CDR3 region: CASSYHRGEQYF. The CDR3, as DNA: TGTGCCAGCAGTTACCACAGGGGCGAGCAGTACTTC.

In DNA form, the CDR3 reads TGCGCCAGCAGCCCCACGGGGGAGGGGGAACAGCCCCAGCATTTT. It translates to CASSPTGEGEQPQHF. The chain has TRBV5-1 and TRBJ1-5; D possibly corresponds to TRBD1 (6 bases). The CDR3 sequence is 15 residues long. CDR1 SGHRS and CDR2 YFSETQ come from the germline V gene. V lost 4 bases to trimming and J lost 7 bases, with 18 bases between them.

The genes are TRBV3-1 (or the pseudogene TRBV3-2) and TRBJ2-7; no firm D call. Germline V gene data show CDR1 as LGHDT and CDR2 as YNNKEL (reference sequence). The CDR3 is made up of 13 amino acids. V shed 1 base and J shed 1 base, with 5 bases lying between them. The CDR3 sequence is CASSQGESYEQYF. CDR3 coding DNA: TGTGCCAGCAGCCAAGGCGAGTCCTACGAGCAGTACTTC.

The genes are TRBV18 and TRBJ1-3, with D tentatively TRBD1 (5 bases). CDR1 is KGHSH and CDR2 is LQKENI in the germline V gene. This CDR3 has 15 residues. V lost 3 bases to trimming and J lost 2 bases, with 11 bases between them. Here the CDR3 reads CASSPRGVPGNTIYF. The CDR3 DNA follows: TGTGCCAGCTCACCGCGAGGGGTACCTGGAAACACCATATATTTT. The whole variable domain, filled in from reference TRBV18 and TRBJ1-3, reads NAGVMQNPRHLVRRRGQEARLRCSPMKGHSHVYWYRQLPEEGLKFMVYLQKENIIDESGMPKERFSAEFPKEGPSILRIQQVVRGDSAAYFCASSPRGVPGNTIYFGEGSWLTVV.

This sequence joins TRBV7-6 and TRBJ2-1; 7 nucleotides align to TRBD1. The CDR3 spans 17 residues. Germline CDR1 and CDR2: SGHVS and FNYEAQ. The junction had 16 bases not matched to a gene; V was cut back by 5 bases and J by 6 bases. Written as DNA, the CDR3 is TGTGCCAGCAGCACAGACATTTACAGGGGCGCGGGCAATGAGCAGTTCTTC. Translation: CASSTDIYRGAGNEQFF.

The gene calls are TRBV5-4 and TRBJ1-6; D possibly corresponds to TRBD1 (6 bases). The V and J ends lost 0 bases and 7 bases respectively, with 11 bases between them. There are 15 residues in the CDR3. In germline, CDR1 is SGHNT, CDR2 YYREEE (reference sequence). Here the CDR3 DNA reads TGTGCCAGCAGCTTGGGTGGACAGACGAATTCACCCCTCCACTTT. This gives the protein CASSLGGQTNSPLHF. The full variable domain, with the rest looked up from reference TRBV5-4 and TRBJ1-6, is ETGVTQSPTHLIKTRGQQVTLRCSSQSGHNTVSWYQQALGQGPQFIFQYYREEENGRGNFPPRFSGLQFPNYSSELNVNALELDDSALYLCASSLGGQTNSPLHFGNGTRLTVT.

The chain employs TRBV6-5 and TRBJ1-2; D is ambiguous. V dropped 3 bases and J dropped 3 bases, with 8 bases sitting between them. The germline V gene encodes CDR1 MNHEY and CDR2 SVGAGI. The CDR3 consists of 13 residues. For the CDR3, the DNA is TGTGCCAGCAGTTATAGTTACGACTATGGCTACACCTTC. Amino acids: CASSYSYDYGYTF.

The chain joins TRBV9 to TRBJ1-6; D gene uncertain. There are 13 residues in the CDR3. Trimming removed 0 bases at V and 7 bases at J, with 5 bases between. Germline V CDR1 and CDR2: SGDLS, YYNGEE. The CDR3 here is CASSVVFNSPLHF. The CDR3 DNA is TGTGCCAGCAGCGTAGTATTCAATTCACCCCTCCACTTT.

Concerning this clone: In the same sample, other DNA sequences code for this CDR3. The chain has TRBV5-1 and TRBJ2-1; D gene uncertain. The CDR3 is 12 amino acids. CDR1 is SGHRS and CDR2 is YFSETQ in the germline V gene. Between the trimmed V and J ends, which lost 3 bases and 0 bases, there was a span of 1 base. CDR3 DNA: TGCGCCAGCAGCTACTCCTACAATGAGCAGTTCTTC. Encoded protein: CASSYSYNEQFF.

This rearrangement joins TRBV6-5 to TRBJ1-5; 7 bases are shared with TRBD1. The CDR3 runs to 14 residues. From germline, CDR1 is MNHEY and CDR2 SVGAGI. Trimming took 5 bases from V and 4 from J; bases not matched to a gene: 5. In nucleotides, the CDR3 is TGTGCCAGCAGTAACAGGGGAGGAAATCAGCCCCAGCATTTT. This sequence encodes CASSNRGGNQPQHF.